Below, 27 T cell receptor beta chains from the same sample are listed, as sequenced in a study of cytomegalovirus exposure and HLA in healthy donors. The PCR made use of 60 Vbeta and 13 Jbeta primers. Libraries were prepared by immunoSEQ multiplex PCR; TCRdb keeps only in-frame clonotypes and omits some of them. The data show 100,000 or so clones, under 85% seen once. The material sequenced was PBMCs. The source of these receptors is a woman between 40 and 50 years old in good health and CMV-seronegative.

V gene TRBV6-6 combines with J gene TRBJ1-5; D not resolved. This CDR3 region has 15 residues. V was trimmed by 2 bases and J by 3 bases, leaving 11 bases between them. Germline V gives CDR1 MNHNY, CDR2 SVGAGI (reference sequence). CDR3 amino acids: CASSYPQQSNQPQHF. The CDR3 DNA follows: TGTGCCAGCAGTTACCCGCAACAGTCCAATCAGCCCCAGCATTTT.

On this clone: One end of the junction does not line up with germline, which may come from a read error. This chain connects TRBV7-9 to TRBJ1-1; no clear D gene. CDR3 length equals 14 residues. The germline gives CDR1 SEHNR, CDR2 FQNEAQ (reference sequence). In nucleotides, the CDR3 is TGTTCCAGCAGCTTAGCGTCCCGGGGTACTGAAGCTTTCTTT. Its translation: CSSSLASRGTEAFF. The variable domain in full, with the rest retrieved from reference TRBV7-9 and TRBJ1-1, is DTGVSQNPRHKITKRGQNVTFRCDPISEHNRLYWYRQTLGQGPEFLTYFQNEAQLEKSRLLSDRFSAERPKGSFSTLEIQRTEQGDSAMYLCSSSLASRGTEAFFGQGTRLTVV.

The V and J genes are TRBV7-9 and TRBJ1-1; 8 positions agree with TRBD1. The CDR3 consists of 14 residues. CDR1 is SEHNR and CDR2 is FQNEAQ in the germline V gene (reference sequence). The junction had 5 bases not matched to a gene; V was cut back by 3 bases and J by 5 bases. The CDR3 DNA is TGTGCCAGCAGCTTTACAGGGGGAAGAACTGAAGCTTTCTTT. Its translation: CASSFTGGRTEAFF.

The chain is built from TRBV10-3 and TRBJ1-1, with 10 bases identical to TRBD1. The V gene end was trimmed by 6 bases and the J gene end by 4 bases; junction bases not matched to a gene: 8. Germline values: CDR1 ENHRY, CDR2 SYGVKD. CDR3 length: 15 amino acids. The CDR3 DNA reads as TGTGCCATCAGAGAGCGACAGGGGGCAGGCACTGAAGCTTTCTTT. The encoded protein is CAIRERQGAGTEAFF.

The chain uses TRBV7-3 and TRBJ2-5; 7 nucleotides line up with TRBD1. Gene TRBJ2-7 matches the end of the DNA better, so the J call may be wrong. CDR3 size: 14 residues. Germline V gene lookup returns CDR1 SGHTA and CDR2 FQGTGA. The CDR3 coding sequence is TGTGCCAGCAGCCTCTCAGGGGGTATCCACGAGCAGTACTTC. Translated, it gives CASSLSGGIHEQYF.

This clone was found once. The chain uses TRBV11-2 and TRBJ2-6; D gene unclear. CDR3 length equals 16 residues. The V end was cut by 4 bases, the J end by 0 bases, with 10 bases between. In germline, CDR1 is SGHAT, CDR2 FQNNGV. The CDR3 spells CASSSQRYSGANVLTF. The CDR3, as DNA: TGTGCCAGCAGCTCTCAGAGGTACTCTGGGGCCAACGTCCTGACTTTC. Looking up the rest from reference TRBV11-2 and TRBJ2-6 gives the full variable domain: EAGVAQSPRYKIIEKRQSVAFWCNPISGHATLYWYQQILGQGPKLLIQFQNNGVVDDSQLPKDRFSAERLKGVDSTLKIQPAKLEDSAVYLCASSSQRYSGANVLTFGAGSRLTVL.

This clone has just a few counts. The J gene is TRBJ2-7, the V gene TRBV30; 8 bases map to TRBD1. Looked up from germline, CDR1 is GTSNPN and CDR2 is SVGIG (reference sequence). The CDR3 has 15 residues. Unmatched junction bases numbered 8, after V lost 1 base and J lost 3 bases. The DNA of the CDR3 is TGTGCCTGGAGTGCCAACCACAGGGGGATCTACGAGCAGTACTTC. Its translation is CAWSANHRGIYEQYF.

In this sample, this clone turned up a few times. The chain uses TRBV7-2 and TRBJ2-7; 8 positions agree with TRBD1. Germline V gene data show CDR1 as SGHTA and CDR2 as FQGNSA. CDR3 length: 15 amino acids. J was trimmed by 5 bases and V by 1 base; bases with no gene match: 7. In nucleotides, the CDR3 is TGTGCCAGCAGCTTAGGGGGCAGGGGGCGGGACGAGCAGTACTTC. This gives the protein CASSLGGRGRDEQYF.

The chain carries TRBV28 and TRBJ1-6; a possible D gene is TRBD1 (5 bases). The germline V gene has CDR1 MDHEN and CDR2 SYDVKM. V lost 7 bases to trimming and J lost 0 bases, with 7 bases between them. The CDR3 totals 14 residues. The CDR3 is CASIRGSYNSPLHF. CDR3 DNA: TGTGCCAGCATAAGGGGCTCCTATAATTCACCCCTCCACTTT. Looking up the rest from reference TRBV28 and TRBJ1-6 gives the full variable domain: DVKVTQSSRYLVKRTGEKVFLECVQDMDHENMFWYRQDPGLGLRLIYFSYDVKMKEKGDIPEGYSVSREKKERFSLILESASTNQTSMYLCASIRGSYNSPLHFGNGTRLTVT.

V is TRBV5-8 and J is TRBJ2-5; D not certain. CDR1 SGHTS and CDR2 YDEGEE come from the germline V gene. Trimming removed 2 bases at V and 4 bases at J, with 9 bases between. The CDR3 sequence is 13 residues long. The CDR3 loop reads CASSLGAPETQYF. In nucleotides, the CDR3 is TGTGCCAGCAGCTTAGGAGCCCCAGAGACCCAGTACTTC.

The rearrangement joins TRBV7-6 to TRBJ1-5, with 8 bases fitting TRBD1. Germline V gene data show CDR1 as SGHVS and CDR2 as FNYEAQ. The CDR3 length is 16 residues. Losses at the gene ends were 3 bases for V and 4 bases for J; bases not matched to a gene: 8. CDR3 DNA: TGTGCCAGCAGCTTCGCTTACAGGGGGACGAATCAGCCCCAGCATTTT. Amino acids: CASSFAYRGTNQPQHF.

CDR3 sequence (DNA): TGTGCCAGCAGCGCGAGCATCCGGACTAGCCGGCGGGGGGAGACCCAGTACTTC. It is translated as CASSASIRTSRRGETQYF. V gene TRBV11-2 combines with J gene TRBJ2-5; 8 bases fit TRBD2. V shed 5 bases and J 5 bases; nucleotides not matched to a gene: 19. The CDR3 is 18 residues long. CDR1 and CDR2 (germline): SGHAT, FQNNGV.

The rearrangement joins TRBV5-1 to TRBJ2-1; 11 nucleotides match TRBD2. After removal of 0 bases from V and 1 base from J, the junction contained 12 bases not matched to a gene. This CDR3 comprises 20 residues. Per the germline V gene, CDR1 is SGHRS and CDR2 is YFSETQ. This CDR3 reads CASSLAPGLAGSLSYNEQFF. The CDR3 DNA reads TGCGCCAGCAGCTTGGCCCCCGGACTAGCGGGCAGTCTTTCCTACAATGAGCAGTTCTTC.

The chain combines TRBV6-5 with TRBJ2-7; 9 positions agree with TRBD2. This CDR3 is built from 13 residues. The V and J ends lost 8 bases and 5 bases, in that order; junction bases with no gene match: 7. Germline V gene data show CDR1 as MNHEY and CDR2 as SVGAGI. The CDR3 sequence: CASGLAGINEQYF. CDR3 in DNA: TGTGCCAGCGGGCTAGCGGGAATCAACGAGCAGTACTTC.

This clone was counted only a few times. The chain uses TRBV6-4 and TRBJ2-2; TRBD2 aligns across 11 bases. J gave up 6 bases and V 6 bases, and 6 bases lay outside the gene matches. The germline CDR1 and CDR2 sequences are MRHNA and SNTAGT. The CDR3 length is 15 residues. In nucleotides, the CDR3 is TGTGCCAGCAGAGCGGGACTAGCGGACTCCGGGGAGCTGTTTTTT. It translates to CASRAGLADSGELFF.

J is TRBJ2-3 and V is TRBV14; no reliable D call. The ends were cut back, 0 bases at V and 2 bases at J, with 15 bases in the middle. The CDR3 is made up of 17 amino acids. CDR1 and CDR2 from the germline V gene are SGHDN and FVKESK. The CDR3 is CASSQELTDYYTDTQYF. The CDR3 bases are TGTGCCAGCAGCCAAGAGCTCACGGATTACTACACAGATACGCAGTATTTT.

The V call is TRBV11-2, the J call TRBJ2-1; D gene uncertain. The V gene's germline CDR1 is SGHAT and CDR2 FQNNGV. With 1 base removed from V and 5 bases from J, the gap between germline ends came to 6 bases. CDR3 length: 13 amino acids. DNA of the CDR3: TGTGCCAGCAGCTTAGTACTCAACAATGAGCAGTTCTTC. Translating gives CASSLVLNNEQFF.

This clone was seen a few times. The J gene is TRBJ2-7, the V gene TRBV4-1, with a tentative D call TRBD2 (5 bases). Germline V gene sequence: CDR1 MGHRA, CDR2 YSYEKL. The CDR3 sequence is 20 residues long. V lost 0 bases to trimming and J lost 0 bases, with 24 bases between them. The CDR3 spells CASSQDPNLEGRPRSYEQYF. In nucleotides, the CDR3 is TGCGCCAGCAGCCAAGATCCTAACCTTGAGGGCAGGCCGCGCTCCTACGAGCAGTACTTC.

The chain combines TRBV19 with TRBJ2-7, with a possible D match to TRBD2 (6 bases). Trimming stripped 5 bases from V and 6 bases from J, with 20 bases between. Germline V lookup: CDR1 LNHDA, CDR2 SQIVND (reference sequence). This CDR3 contains 15 residues. CDR3 DNA: TGTGCCAGTAGTCCTGGCGGGGCCCCTTCGCTCGAGCAGTACTTC. It specifies CASSPGGAPSLEQYF.

The rearrangement uses TRBV6-1 and TRBJ1-2, with D possibly matching TRBD1 (5 bases). CDR1 is MNHNS and CDR2 is SASEGT in the germline V gene. CDR3 length: 15 residues. Trimming took off 6 bases at V and 2 bases at J, with 16 bases between the two ends. Here the CDR3 reads CASSPGWLGNYGYTF. DNA for the CDR3: TGTGCCAGCAGCCCAGGGTGGTTGGGGAACTATGGCTACACCTTC.

The chain carries TRBV4-3 and TRBJ1-6; D not resolved. Germline V gene lookup returns CDR1 LGHNA and CDR2 YSLEER. The CDR3 is made up of 14 amino acids. Deletions cut 0 bases from V and 7 bases from J, with 7 bases between. The CDR3 spells CASSQELMNSPLHF. The DNA of the CDR3 is TGCGCCAGCAGCCAAGAGTTAATGAATTCACCCCTCCACTTT.

About this clone: No DNA is shown, since the ends of the CDR3 on it are uncertain; the CDR3 is the one TCRdb lists. The rearrangement links TRBV27 to TRBJ1-1. The CDR3 has 14 amino acids, counting both end residues. In germline, CDR1 is MNHEY, CDR2 SMNVEV (reference sequence). CDR3 residues: CASSSSGDGTEAFF.

In its sample, this clone was seen a few times. Its ends do not fully match the called genes, so a read error is possible. Other DNA sequences from this sample encode an identical CDR3 as well. The J gene is TRBJ1-6, the V gene TRBV11-2; TRBD1 is a possible D gene (5 bases). Germline V lookup: CDR1 SGHAT, CDR2 FQNNGV. CDR3 length: 15 amino acids. The CDR3 is CASSPQASYNSPLHF. The CDR3 region has the DNA TGTGCCAGCAGCCCACAGGCCTCCTATAATTCCCCCCTCCACTTT.

The chain joins TRBV28 to TRBJ1-2; 7 positions match TRBD1. The CDR3 is 18 amino acids. The germline V gene has CDR1 MDHEN and CDR2 SYDVKM. V was clipped by 1 base and J by 8 bases; unmatched bases: 19. The CDR3 loop reads CASSLSLITGELGGGYTF. The CDR3 DNA reads TGTGCCAGCAGTTTATCCCTGATCACAGGGGAATTAGGGGGGGGCTACACCTTC.

This clone was counted once. This rearrangement joins TRBV9 to TRBJ2-1; D possibly corresponds to TRBD2 (5 bases). The CDR3 consists of 14 residues. V was clipped by 0 bases and J by 7 bases, with 11 bases between them. The germline gives CDR1 SGDLS, CDR2 YYNGEE. In DNA, the CDR3 is TGTGCCAGCAGCGTAGGAGCGGCGTTGAATGAGCAGTTCTTC. Protein product: CASSVGAALNEQFF.

The gene calls are TRBV7-9 and TRBJ2-5; 9 bases match TRBD1. The DNA matches TRBJ2-7 better at its end, which makes the J call doubtful. The germline CDR1 and CDR2 sequences are SEHNR and FQNEAQ (reference sequence). This CDR3 comprises 14 residues. The CDR3, as DNA: TGTGCCAGCAGCTTCGGACAGGGGATCTACGAGCAGTACTTC. Its protein product is CASSFGQGIYEQYF.

The J gene is TRBJ2-3, the V gene TRBV6-5; no clear D. Looked up from germline, CDR1 is MNHEY and CDR2 is SVGAGI. V was clipped by 7 bases and J by 3 bases, with 11 bases between them. There are 13 residues in the CDR3. The CDR3: CASIILDTDTQYF. The CDR3 bases are TGTGCCAGCATCATCCTAGATACAGATACGCAGTATTTT.